Sequencing of this TCR beta chain was carried out in a study of response to subunit inactivated influenza vaccine. TCRdb independently ran MiXCR on the RT-PCR reads; one entry per CDR3 protein. The sample holds under 750,000 distinct CDR3 sequences; 12% are singletons and the top ten take approximately 10%. V was cut by 0 bases and J by 3 bases, with 13 bases left in between. Germline lookup yields CDR1 SGHTS and CDR2 YDEGEE. The length of the CDR3 is 16 residues. The source of this sequence is a man aged 50 to 59 who received an inactivated influenza vaccine. V and J are TRBV5-8 and TRBJ2-1, with D perhaps TRBD1 (6 bases). The sequencing here drew on PBMCs from blood, taken on the day of vaccination. DNA of the CDR3: TGTGCCAGCAGCTTGGAGGGACAAGGCGGCTACAATGAGCAGTTCTTC. Protein sequence: CASSLEGQGGYNEQFF.